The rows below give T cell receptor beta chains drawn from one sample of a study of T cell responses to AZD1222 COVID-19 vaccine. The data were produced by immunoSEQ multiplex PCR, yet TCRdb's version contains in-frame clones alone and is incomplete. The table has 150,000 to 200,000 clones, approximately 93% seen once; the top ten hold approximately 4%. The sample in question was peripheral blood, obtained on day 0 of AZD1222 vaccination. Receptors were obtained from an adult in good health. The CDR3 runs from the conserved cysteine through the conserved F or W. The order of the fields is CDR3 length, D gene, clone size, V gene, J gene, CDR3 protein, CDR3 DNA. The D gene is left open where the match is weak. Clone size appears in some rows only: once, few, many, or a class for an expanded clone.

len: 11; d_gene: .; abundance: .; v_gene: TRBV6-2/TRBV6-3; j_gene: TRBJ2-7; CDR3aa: CASSPADEQYF; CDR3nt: TGTGCCAGCAGCCCTGCCGACGAGCAGTACTTC
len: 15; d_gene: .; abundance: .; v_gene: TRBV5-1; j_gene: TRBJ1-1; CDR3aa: CASSLNEGLNTEAFF; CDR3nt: TGCGCCAGCAGCTTGAATGAAGGTCTTAACACTGAAGCTTTCTTT
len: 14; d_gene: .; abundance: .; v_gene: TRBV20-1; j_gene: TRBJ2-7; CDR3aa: CSASRGYLSYEQYF; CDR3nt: TGCAGTGCTAGTCGTGGGTACCTCTCCTACGAGCAGTACTTC
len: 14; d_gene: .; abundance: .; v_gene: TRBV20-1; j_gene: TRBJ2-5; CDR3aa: CSASSTRRRETQYF; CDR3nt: TGCAGTGCTAGTTCGACACGGAGAAGAGAGACCCAGTACTTC
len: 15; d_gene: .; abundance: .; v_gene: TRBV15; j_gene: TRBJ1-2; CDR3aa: CATSTRDPELDGYTF; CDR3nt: TGTGCCACCAGCACCCGGGACCCAGAACTTGATGGCTACACCTTC
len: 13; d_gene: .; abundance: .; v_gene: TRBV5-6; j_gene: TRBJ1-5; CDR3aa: CASSRDPHQPQHF; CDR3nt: TGTGCCAGCAGCCGGGACCCCCATCAGCCCCAGCATTTT
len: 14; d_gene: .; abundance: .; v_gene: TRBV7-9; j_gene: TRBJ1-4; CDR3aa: CASSLVGQGEKLFF; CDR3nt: TGTGCCAGCAGCTTAGTGGGGCAGGGTGAAAAACTGTTTTTT
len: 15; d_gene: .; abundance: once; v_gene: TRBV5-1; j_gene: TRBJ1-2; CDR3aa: CASSYSRQASYGYTF; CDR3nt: TGCGCCAGCAGTTACTCTAGACAGGCCTCCTATGGCTACACCTTC
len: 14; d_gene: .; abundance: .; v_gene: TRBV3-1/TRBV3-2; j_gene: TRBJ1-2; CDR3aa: CASSQDTGSSGYTF; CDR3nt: TGTGCCAGCAGCCAAGACACGGGATCGAGTGGCTACACCTTC
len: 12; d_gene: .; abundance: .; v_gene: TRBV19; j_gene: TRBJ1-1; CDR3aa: CASDSGGPEAFF; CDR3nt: TGTGCCAGTGATTCCGGGGGCCCGGAGGCTTTCTTT
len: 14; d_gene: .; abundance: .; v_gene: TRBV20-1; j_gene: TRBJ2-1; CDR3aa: CSASSGLTYNEQFF; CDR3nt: TGCAGTGCTAGTTCAGGGCTAACCTACAATGAGCAGTTCTTC
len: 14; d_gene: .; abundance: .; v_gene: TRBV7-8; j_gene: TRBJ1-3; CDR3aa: CASSLTISGNTIYF; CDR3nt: TGTGCCAGCAGCTTGACGATCTCTGGAAACACCATATATTTT
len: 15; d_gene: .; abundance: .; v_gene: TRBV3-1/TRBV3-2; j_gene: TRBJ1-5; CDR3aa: CASSQVPGVAQPQHF; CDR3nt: TGTGCCAGCAGCCAAGTTCCAGGGGTTGCTCAGCCCCAGCATTTT
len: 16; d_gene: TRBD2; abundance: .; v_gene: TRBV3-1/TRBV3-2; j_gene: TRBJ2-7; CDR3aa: CASSQDWLAGSLEQYF; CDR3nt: TGTGCCAGCAGCCAAGATTGGCTAGCGGGATCCCTCGAGCAGTACTTC
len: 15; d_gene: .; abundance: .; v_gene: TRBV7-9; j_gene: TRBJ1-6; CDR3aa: CASSVRGLYNSPLHF; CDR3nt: TGTGCCAGCAGCGTCCGGGGCTTATATAATTCACCCCTCCACTTT
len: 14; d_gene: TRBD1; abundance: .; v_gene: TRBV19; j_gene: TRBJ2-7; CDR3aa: CASKETGVGYEQYF; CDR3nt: TGTGCCAGTAAGGAGACAGGGGTGGGCTACGAGCAGTACTTC
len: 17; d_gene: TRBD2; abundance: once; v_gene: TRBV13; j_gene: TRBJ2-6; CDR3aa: CASSLGTGGPWSNVLTF; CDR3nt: TGTGCCAGCAGCCTAGGGACGGGGGGTCCTTGGTCCAACGTCCTGACTTTC
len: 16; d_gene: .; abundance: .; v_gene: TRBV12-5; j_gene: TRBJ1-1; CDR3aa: CASGLVLGRQFTEAFF; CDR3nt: TGTGCTAGTGGTTTGGTACTGGGCCGACAGTTCACTGAAGCTTTCTTT
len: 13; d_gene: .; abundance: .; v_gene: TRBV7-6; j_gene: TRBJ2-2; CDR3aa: CASSLVPTGELFF; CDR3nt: TGTGCCAGCAGCTTAGTTCCCACCGGGGAGCTGTTTTTT
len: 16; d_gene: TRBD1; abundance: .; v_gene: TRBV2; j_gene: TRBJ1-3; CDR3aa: CASSLGQGSLGNTIYF; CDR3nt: TGTGCCAGCAGTTTAGGACAGGGGTCTCTTGGAAACACCATATATTTT
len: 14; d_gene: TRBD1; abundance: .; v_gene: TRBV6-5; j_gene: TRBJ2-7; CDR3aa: CASRDTTGVYEQYF; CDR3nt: TGTGCCAGCAGGGACACGACAGGGGTTTACGAGCAGTACTTC
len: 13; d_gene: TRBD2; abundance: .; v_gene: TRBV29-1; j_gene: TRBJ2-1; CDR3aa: CSVDPGLDNEQFF; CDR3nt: TGCAGCGTTGATCCCGGACTAGACAATGAGCAGTTCTTC
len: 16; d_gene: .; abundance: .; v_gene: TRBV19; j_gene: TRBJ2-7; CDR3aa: CASSVLVGRSSYEQYF; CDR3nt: TGTGCCAGTAGTGTACTAGTTGGCAGATCATCCTACGAGCAGTACTTC
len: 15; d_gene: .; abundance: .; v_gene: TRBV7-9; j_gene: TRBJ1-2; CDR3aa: CASSPIDSGIYGYTF; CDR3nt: TGTGCCAGCAGCCCTATCGACTCAGGGATCTATGGCTACACCTTC
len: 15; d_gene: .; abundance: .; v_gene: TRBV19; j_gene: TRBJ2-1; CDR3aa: CASSLITGYRNEQFF; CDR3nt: TGTGCCAGTAGTCTAATTACAGGGTACCGCAATGAGCAGTTCTTC
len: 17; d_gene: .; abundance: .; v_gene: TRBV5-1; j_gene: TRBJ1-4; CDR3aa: CASSISGTPQDGEKLFF; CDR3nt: TGCGCCAGCAGCATATCCGGGACCCCCCAGGACGGTGAAAAACTGTTTTTT
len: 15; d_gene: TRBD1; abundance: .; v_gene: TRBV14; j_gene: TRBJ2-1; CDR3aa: CASSWTGSSYNEQFF; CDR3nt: TGTGCCAGCAGTTGGACAGGCAGCTCCTACAATGAGCAGTTCTTC
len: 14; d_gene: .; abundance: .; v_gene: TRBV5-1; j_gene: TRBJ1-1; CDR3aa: CASSPHMRDTEAFF; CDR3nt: TGCGCCAGCAGCCCCCATATGAGGGACACTGAAGCTTTCTTT
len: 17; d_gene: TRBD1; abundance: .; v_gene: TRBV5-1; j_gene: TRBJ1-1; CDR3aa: CASSSRAPGQGNTEAFF; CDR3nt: TGCGCCAGCAGCTCCAGAGCCCCGGGACAGGGGAACACTGAAGCTTTCTTT
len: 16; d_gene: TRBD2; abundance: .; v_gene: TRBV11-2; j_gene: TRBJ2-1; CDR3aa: CASSLELAGPYNEQFF; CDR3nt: TGTGCCAGCAGCTTAGAACTAGCGGGTCCCTACAATGAGCAGTTCTTC
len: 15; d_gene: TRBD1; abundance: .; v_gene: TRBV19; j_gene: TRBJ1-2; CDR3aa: CASSFPPGQGTGYTF; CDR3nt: TGTGCCAGTAGTTTCCCCCCGGGACAGGGGACGGGCTACACCTTC
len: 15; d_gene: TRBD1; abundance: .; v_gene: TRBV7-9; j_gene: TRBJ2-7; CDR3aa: CASSSDRASSYEQYF; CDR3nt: TGTGCCAGCAGCTCGGACAGGGCGAGCTCCTACGAGCAGTACTTC
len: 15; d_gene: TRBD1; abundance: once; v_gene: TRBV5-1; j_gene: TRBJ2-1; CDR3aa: CASSPGTGVDHEQFF; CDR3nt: TGCGCCAGCAGCCCTGGGACAGGGGTTGACCATGAGCAGTTCTTC
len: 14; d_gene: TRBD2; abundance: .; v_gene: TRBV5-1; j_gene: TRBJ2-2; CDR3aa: CASSLLAGAPELFF; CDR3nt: TGCGCCAGCAGCCTACTAGCGGGGGCCCCCGAGCTGTTTTTT
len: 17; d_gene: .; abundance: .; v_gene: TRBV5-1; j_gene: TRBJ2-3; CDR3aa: CASSLAVTEWNTDTQYF; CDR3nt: TGCGCCAGCAGCTTGGCCGTAACAGAATGGAACACAGATACGCAGTATTTT
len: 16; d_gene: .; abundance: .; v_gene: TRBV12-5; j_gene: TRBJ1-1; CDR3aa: CASGPTGTPLNTEAFF; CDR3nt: TGTGCTAGTGGTCCGACAGGCACCCCACTGAACACTGAAGCTTTCTTT
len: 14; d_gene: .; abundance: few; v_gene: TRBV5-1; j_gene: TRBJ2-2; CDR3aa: CASSLSGDPGELFF; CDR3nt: TGCGCCAGCAGCTTATCAGGGGATCCCGGGGAGCTGTTTTTT
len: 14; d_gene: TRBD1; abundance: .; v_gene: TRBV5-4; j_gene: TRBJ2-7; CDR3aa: CASSLRTGIDEQYF; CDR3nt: TGTGCCAGCAGTTTGAGGACAGGGATTGACGAGCAGTACTTC
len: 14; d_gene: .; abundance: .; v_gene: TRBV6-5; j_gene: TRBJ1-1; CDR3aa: CASSYSSITTEAFF; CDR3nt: TGTGCCAGCAGTTACTCGAGTATTACCACTGAAGCTTTCTTT
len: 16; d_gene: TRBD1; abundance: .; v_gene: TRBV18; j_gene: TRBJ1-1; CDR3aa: CASSPRVEGAGTEAFF; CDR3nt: TGTGCCAGCTCACCACGGGTAGAGGGGGCAGGGACTGAAGCTTTCTTT
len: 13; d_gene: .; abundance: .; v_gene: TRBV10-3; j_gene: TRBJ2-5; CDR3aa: CAIRRLIQETQYF; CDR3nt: TGTGCCATCAGAAGACTAATTCAAGAGACCCAGTACTTC
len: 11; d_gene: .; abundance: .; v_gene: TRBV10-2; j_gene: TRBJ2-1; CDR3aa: CASASYNEQFF; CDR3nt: TGCGCCAGTGCTAGCTACAATGAGCAGTTCTTC
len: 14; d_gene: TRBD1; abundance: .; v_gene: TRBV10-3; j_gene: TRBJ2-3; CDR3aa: CAISVRGKGDTQYF; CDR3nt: TGTGCCATCAGTGTCAGGGGGAAGGGAGATACGCAGTATTTT
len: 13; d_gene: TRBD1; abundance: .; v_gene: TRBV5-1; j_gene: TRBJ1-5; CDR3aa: CASSTGGGEPQHF; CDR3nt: TGCGCCAGCAGCACAGGGGGCGGTGAGCCCCAGCATTTT
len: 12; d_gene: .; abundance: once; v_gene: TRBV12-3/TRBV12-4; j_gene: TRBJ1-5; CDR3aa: CASSFPGQPQHF; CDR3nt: TGTGCCAGCAGTTTCCCGGGGCAGCCCCAGCATTTT
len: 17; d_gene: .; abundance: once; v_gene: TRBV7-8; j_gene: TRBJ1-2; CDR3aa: CASSLVGVTGSAYGYTF; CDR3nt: TGTGCCAGCAGCTTAGTTGGAGTGACAGGATCCGCCTATGGCTACACCTTC
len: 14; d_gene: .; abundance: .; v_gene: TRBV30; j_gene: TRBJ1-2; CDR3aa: CAWSVRVPPYGYTF; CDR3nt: TGTGCCTGGAGTGTACGGGTTCCCCCCTATGGCTACACCTTC
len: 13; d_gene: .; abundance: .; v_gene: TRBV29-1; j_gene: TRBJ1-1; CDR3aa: CSVEEKLWTEAFF; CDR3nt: TGCAGCGTTGAAGAAAAGTTGTGGACTGAAGCTTTCTTT
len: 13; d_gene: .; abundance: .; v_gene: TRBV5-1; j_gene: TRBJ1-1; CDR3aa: CASSLGAYTEAFF; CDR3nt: TGCGCCAGCAGCTTGGGCGCTTACACTGAAGCTTTCTTT
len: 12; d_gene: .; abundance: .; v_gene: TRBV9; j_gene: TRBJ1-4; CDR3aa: CASSVAGEKLFF; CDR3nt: TGTGCCAGCAGCGTAGCAGGTGAAAAACTGTTTTTT
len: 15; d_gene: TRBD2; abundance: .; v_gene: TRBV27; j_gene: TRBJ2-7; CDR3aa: CASSLSSGISYEQYF; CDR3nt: TGTGCCAGCAGTTTATCCAGCGGGATCTCCTACGAGCAGTACTTC
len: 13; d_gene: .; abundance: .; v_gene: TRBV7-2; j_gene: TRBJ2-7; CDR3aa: CASRTGTLYEQYF; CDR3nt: TGTGCCAGCAGAACGGGGACCCTCTACGAGCAGTACTTC
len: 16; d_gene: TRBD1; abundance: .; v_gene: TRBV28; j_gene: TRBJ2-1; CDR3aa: CASRRGGQGRFNEQFF; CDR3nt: TGTGCCAGCAGAAGGGGGGGACAGGGTCGCTTCAATGAGCAGTTCTTC